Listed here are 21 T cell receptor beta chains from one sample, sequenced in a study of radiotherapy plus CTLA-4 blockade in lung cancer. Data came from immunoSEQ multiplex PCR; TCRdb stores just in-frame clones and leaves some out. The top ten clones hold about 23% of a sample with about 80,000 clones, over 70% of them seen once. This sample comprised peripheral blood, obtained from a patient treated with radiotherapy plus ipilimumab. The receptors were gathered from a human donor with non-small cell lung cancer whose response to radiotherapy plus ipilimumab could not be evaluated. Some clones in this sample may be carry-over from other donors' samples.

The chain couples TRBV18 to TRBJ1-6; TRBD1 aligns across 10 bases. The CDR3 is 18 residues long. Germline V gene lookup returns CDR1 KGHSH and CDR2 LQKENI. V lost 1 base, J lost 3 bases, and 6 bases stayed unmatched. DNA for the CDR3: TGTGCCAGCTCACCACAGCCGGGACAGGGGAGCTATAATTCACCCCTCCACTTT. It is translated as CASSPQPGQGSYNSPLHF.

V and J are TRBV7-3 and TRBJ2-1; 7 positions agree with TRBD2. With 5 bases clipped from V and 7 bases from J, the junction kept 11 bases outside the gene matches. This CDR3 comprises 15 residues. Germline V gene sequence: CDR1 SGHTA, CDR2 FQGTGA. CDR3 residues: CASSPWEGNENEQFF. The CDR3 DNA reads TGTGCCAGCAGCCCCTGGGAGGGGAACGAGAATGAGCAGTTCTTC.

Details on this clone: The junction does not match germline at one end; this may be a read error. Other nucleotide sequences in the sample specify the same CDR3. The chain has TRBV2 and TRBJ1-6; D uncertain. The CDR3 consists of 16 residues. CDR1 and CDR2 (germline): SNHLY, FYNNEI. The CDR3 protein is CASSEEDSRSNSPLHF. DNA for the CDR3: TGTGCCAGCAGTGAAGAGGACTCACGGTCAAATTCCCCCCTCCACTTT.

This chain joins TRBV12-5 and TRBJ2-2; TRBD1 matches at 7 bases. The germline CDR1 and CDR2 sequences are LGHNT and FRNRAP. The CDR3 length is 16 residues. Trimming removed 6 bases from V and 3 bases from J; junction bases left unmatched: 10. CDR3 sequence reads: CASGFRDSRYTGELFF. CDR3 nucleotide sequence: TGTGCTAGTGGATTTCGGGACAGCCGCTACACCGGGGAGCTGTTTTTT.

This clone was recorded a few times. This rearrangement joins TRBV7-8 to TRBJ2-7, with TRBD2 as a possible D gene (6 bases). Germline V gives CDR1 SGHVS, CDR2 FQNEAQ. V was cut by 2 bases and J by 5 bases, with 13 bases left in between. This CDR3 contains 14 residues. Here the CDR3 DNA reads TGTGCCAGCAGCTTACTAGCCGGCGGGGACGAGCAGTACTTC. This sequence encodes CASSLLAGGDEQYF.

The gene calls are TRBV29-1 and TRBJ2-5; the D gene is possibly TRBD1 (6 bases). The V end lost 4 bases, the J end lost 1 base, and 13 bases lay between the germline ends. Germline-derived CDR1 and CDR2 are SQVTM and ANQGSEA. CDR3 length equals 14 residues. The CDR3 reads CSVASGQRQETQYF. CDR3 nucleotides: TGCAGCGTTGCCTCCGGACAGCGCCAAGAGACCCAGTACTTC. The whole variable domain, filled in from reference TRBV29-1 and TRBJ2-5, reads SAVISQKPSRDICQRGTSLTIQCQVDSQVTMMFWYRQQPGQSLTLIATANQGSEATYESGFVIDKFPISRPNLTFSTLTVSNMSPEDSSIYLCSVASGQRQETQYFGPGTRLLVL.

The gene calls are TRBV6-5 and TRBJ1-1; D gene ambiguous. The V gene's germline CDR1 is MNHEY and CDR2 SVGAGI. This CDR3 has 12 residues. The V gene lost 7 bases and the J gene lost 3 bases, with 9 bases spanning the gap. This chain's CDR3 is CASTLRDTEAFF. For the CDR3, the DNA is TGTGCCAGCACTTTGAGGGACACTGAAGCTTTCTTT.

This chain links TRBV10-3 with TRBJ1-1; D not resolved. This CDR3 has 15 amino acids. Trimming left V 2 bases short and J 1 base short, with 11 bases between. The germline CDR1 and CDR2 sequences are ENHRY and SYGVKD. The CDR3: CAISEPNAGNTEAFF. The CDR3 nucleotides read TGTGCCATCAGTGAGCCTAACGCTGGGAACACTGAAGCTTTCTTT.

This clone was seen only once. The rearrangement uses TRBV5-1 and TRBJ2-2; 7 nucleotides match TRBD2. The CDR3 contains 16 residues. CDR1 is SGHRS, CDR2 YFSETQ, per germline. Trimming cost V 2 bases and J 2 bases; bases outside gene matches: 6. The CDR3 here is CASSFGSGLNTGELFF. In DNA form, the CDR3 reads TGCGCCAGCAGCTTCGGTAGCGGGCTTAACACCGGGGAGCTGTTTTTT.

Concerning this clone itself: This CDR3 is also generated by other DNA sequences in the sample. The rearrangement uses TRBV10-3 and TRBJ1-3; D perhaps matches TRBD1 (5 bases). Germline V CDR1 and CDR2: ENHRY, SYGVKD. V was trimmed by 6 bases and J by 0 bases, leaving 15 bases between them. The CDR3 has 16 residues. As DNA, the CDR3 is TGTGCCATCAGCGGAGGAAGGGGAGGCTCTGGAAACACCATATATTTT. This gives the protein CAISGGRGGSGNTIYF.

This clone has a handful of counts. The CDR3 DNA reads TGTGCCAGCAGTTACTCGAGAGAGAACGAGCAGTACTTC. Its translation: CASSYSRENEQYF. The chain combines TRBV6-6 with TRBJ2-7; no clear D gene. The CDR3 sequence is 13 residues long. V was clipped by 0 bases and J by 5 bases, with 8 bases between them. Germline V gives CDR1 MNHNY, CDR2 SVGAGI (reference sequence).

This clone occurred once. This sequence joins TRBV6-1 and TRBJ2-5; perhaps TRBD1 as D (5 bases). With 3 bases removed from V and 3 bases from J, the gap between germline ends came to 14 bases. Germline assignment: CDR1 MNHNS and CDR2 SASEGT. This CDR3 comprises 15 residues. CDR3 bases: TGTGCCAGCAGTGATGGAAGGGGTTTGGAAGAGACCCAGTACTTC. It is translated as CASSDGRGLEETQYF.

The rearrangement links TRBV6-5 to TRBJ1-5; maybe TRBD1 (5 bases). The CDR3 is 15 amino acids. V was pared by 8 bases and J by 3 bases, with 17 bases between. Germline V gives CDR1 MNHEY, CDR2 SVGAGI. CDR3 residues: CASGYYGGFNQPQHF. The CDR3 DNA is TGTGCCAGCGGGTACTACGGGGGTTTCAATCAGCCCCAGCATTTT.

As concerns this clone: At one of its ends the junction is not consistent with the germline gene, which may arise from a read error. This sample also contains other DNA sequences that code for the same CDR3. The CDR3 nucleotides read TGTGCCAGCAGCCAGGGGAATTCCCCCCTCCACTTT. Translated, it gives CASSQGNSPLHF. This rearrangement joins TRBV11-3 to TRBJ1-6; a possible D gene is TRBD1 (6 bases). Germline CDR1 reads SGHNT; CDR2 reads YENEEA. The CDR3 has 12 amino acids.

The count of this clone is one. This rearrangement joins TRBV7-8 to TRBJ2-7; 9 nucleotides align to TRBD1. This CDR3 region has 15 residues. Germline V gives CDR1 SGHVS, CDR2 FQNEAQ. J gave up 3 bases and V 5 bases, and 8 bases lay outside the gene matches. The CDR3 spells CASSMTGGFVYEQYF. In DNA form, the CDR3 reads TGTGCCAGCAGCATGACAGGGGGGTTTGTCTACGAGCAGTACTTC. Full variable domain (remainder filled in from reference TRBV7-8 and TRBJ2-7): GAGVSQSPRYKVAKRGQDVALRCDPISGHVSLFWYQQALGQGPEFLTYFQNEAQLDKSGLPSDRFFAERPEGSVSTLKIQRTQQEDSAVYLCASSMTGGFVYEQYFGPGTRLTVT.

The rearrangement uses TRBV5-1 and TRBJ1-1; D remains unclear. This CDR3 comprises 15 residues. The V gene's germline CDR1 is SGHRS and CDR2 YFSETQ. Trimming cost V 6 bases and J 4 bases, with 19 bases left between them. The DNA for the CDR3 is TGCGCCAGCACGAGGGCAACCCTAGCCGCCACTGAAGCTTTCTTT. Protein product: CASTRATLAATEAFF.

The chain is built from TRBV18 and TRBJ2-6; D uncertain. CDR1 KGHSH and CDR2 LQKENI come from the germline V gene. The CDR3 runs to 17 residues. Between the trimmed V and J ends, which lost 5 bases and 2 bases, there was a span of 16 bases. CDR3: CASSVDRVTAGANVLTF. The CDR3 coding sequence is TGTGCCAGCTCAGTCGACCGGGTCACGGCTGGGGCCAACGTCCTGACTTTC.

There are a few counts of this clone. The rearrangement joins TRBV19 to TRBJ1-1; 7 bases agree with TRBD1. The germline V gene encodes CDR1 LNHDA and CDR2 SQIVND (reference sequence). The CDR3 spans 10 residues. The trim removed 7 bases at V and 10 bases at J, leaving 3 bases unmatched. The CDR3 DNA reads TGTGCCAGTAAAAGGGACAGAGCTTTCTTT. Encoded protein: CASKRDRAFF.

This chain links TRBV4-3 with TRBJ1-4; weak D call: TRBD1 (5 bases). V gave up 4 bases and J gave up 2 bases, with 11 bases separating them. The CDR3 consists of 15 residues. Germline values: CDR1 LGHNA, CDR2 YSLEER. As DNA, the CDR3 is TGCGCCAGCAGCCGATGGACAAGCACTAATGAAAAACTGTTTTTT. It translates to CASSRWTSTNEKLFF.

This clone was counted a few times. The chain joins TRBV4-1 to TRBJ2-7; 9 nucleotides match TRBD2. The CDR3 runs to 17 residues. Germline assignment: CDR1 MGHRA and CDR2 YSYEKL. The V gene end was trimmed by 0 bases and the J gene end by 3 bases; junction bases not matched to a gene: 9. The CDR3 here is CASSQEEGRGGFYEQYF. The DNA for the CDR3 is TGCGCCAGCAGCCAAGAAGAGGGGCGGGGGGGATTCTACGAGCAGTACTTC.

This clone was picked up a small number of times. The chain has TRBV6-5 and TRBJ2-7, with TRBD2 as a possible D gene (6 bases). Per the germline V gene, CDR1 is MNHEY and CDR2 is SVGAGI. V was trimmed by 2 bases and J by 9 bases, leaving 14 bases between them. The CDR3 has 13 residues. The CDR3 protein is CASSYGGPRGQYF. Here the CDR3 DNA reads TGTGCCAGCAGTTACGGAGGGCCTCGCGGGCAGTACTTC.